This T cell receptor beta chain originates from a study of OX40 agonist ivuxolimab in advanced cancers. Whole-study context: Every patient in dose escalation had hepatocellular carcinoma, melanoma, renal cell or head and neck cancer. The dose-escalation cohort was approximately 80% male, with a mean age of 60 years, ranging about 23 to 90. Overall study findings and caveats: Averaged across samples, CD8+ T cells carried more expanded clones than CD4+ did.

At cycle 4 day 1, cycle 7 day 1, and baseline, blood was sampled. About this clone itself: Its specificity is not known.

Measured with immunoSEQ multiplex PCR; TCRdb has only the in-frame clones, and not every one. The data show about 90,000 clones, around 90% seen once. Here the sequenced sample was CD4+ or CD8+ T cells sorted from blood, taken in a trial of the OX40 agonist ivuxolimab. The receptor comes from an adult with an advanced solid tumor such as melanoma, head and neck, liver or kidney cancer.

CDR3 nucleotides: TGTGCCAGCAGCGGAATAGCGGGATTGGACGAGCAGTACTTC. Protein product: CASSGIAGLDEQYF. The genes are TRBV9 and TRBJ2-7; 8 nucleotides line up with TRBD2. This CDR3 contains 14 residues. With 3 bases clipped from V and 5 bases from J, the junction kept 7 bases outside the gene matches. Germline V gives CDR1 SGDLS, CDR2 YYNGEE. Full variable domain (rest looked up from reference TRBV9 and TRBJ2-7): DSGVTQTPKHLITATGQRVTLRCSPRSGDLSVYWYQQSLDQGLQFLIQYYNGEERAKGNILERFSAQQFPDLHSELNLSSLELGDSALYFCASSGIAGLDEQYFGPGTRLTVT.